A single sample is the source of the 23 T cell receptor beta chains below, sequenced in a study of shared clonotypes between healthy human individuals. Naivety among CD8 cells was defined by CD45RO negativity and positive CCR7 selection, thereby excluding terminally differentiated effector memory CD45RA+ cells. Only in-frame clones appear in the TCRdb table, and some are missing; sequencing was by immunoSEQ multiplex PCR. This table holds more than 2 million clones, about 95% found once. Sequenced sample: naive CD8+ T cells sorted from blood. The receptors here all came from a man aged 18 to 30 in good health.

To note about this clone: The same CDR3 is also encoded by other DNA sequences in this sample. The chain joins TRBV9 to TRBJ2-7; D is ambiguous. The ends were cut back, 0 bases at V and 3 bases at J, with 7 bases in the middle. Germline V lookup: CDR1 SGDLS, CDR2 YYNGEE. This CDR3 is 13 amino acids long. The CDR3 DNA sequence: TGTGCCAGCAGCGTAGGGGTTGGCTACGAGCAGTACTTC. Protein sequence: CASSVGVGYEQYF.

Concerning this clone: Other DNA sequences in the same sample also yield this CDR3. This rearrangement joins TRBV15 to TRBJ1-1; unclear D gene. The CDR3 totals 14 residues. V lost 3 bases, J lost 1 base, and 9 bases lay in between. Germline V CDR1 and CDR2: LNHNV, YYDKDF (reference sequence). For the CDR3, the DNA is TGTGCCACCAGCAGGGGTGGAGAGAACACTGAAGCTTTCTTT. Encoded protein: CATSRGGENTEAFF.

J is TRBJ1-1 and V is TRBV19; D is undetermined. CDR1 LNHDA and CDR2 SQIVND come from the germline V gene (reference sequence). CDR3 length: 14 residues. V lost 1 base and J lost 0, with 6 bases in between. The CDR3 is CASSIVLVNTEAFF. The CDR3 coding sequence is TGTGCCAGTAGTATAGTATTGGTGAACACTGAAGCTTTCTTT.

CDR3: CASSTGGLGGYTF. The CDR3 DNA reads TGTGCCAGCAGTACCGGGGGGCTCGGTGGCTACACCTTC. The chain links TRBV6-5 to TRBJ1-2; TRBD1 might be the D (6 bases). Looked up from germline, CDR1 is MNHEY and CDR2 is SVGAGI. The CDR3 contains 13 residues. V lost 5 bases to trimming and J lost 7 bases, with 14 bases between them.

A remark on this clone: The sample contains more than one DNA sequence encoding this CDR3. The CDR3 nucleotides read TGTGCCAGCAGTTTGACTAGCGGGGGAACCTACGAGCAGTACTTC. It specifies CASSLTSGGTYEQYF. This chain joins TRBV27 and TRBJ2-7; TRBD2 matches 12 bases. Germline lookup yields CDR1 MNHEY and CDR2 SMNVEV (reference sequence). Trimming removed 3 bases from V and 2 bases from J; junction bases left unmatched: 2. The CDR3 runs 15 residues.

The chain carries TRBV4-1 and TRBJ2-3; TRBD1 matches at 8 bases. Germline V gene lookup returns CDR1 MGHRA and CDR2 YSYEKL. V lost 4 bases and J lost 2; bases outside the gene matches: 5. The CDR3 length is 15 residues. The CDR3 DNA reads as TGCGCCAGCAGCCGAAAGACAGGGGACACAGATACGCAGTATTTT. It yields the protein CASSRKTGDTDTQYF.

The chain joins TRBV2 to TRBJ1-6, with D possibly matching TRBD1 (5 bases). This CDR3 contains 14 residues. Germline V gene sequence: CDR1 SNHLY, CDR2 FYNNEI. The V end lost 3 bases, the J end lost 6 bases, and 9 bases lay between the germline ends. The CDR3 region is CASSEGLINSPLHF. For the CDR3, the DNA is TGTGCCAGCAGTGAGGGACTGATTAATTCACCCCTCCACTTT.

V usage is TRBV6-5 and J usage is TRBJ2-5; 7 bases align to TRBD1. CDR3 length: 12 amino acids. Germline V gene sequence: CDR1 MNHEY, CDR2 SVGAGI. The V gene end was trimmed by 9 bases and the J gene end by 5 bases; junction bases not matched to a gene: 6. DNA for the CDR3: TGTGCCAGTACAGGGGTCGGGGAGACCCAGTACTTC. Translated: CASTGVGETQYF.

CDR3 loop: CASSPSEGYEQYF. CDR3 nucleotides: TGTGCCAGCAGTCCTTCTGAGGGATACGAGCAGTACTTC. The chain recombines TRBV28 with TRBJ2-5, with D tentatively TRBD2 (5 bases). The DNA end is more similar to TRBJ2-7, so the J call may be wrong. CDR1 is MDHEN, CDR2 SYDVKM, per germline. The CDR3 sequence is 13 residues long.

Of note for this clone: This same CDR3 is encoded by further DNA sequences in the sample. DNA for the CDR3: TGTGCCAGCAGCTTGGCCTGGGGGAACACTGAAGCTTTCTTT. Translated, it gives CASSLAWGNTEAFF. The chain uses TRBV5-6 and TRBJ1-1; D gene uncertain. The CDR3 has 14 amino acids. Trimming removed 0 bases from V and 1 base from J, with 7 bases in between. Germline assignment: CDR1 SGHDT and CDR2 YYEEEE.

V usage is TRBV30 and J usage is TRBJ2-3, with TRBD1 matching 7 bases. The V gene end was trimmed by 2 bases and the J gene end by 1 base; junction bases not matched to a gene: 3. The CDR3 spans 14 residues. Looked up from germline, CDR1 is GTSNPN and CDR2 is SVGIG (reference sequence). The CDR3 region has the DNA TGTGCCTGGAGTTGGGACAGCCGCACAGATACGCAGTATTTT. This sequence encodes CAWSWDSRTDTQYF.

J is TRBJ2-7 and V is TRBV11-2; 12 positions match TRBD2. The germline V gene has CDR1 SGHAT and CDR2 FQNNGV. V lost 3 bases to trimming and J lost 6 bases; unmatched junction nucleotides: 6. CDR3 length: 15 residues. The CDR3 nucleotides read TGTGCCAGCAGCTTCCGACTAGCGGGAGTCGGCGAGCAGTACTTC. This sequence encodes CASSFRLAGVGEQYF.

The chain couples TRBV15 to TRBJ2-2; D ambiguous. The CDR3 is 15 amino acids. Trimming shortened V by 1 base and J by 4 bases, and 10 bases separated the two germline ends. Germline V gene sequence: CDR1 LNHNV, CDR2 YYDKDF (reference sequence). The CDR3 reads CATSRVGVGTGELFF. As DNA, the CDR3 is TGTGCCACCAGCAGAGTCGGTGTTGGCACCGGGGAGCTGTTTTTT.

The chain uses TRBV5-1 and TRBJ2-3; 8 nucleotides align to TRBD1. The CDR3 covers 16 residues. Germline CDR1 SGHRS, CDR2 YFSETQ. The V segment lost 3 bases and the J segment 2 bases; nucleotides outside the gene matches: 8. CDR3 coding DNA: TGCGCCAGCAGCTGGGACCGGGACAGGCCCACAGATACGCAGTATTTT. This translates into CASSWDRDRPTDTQYF.

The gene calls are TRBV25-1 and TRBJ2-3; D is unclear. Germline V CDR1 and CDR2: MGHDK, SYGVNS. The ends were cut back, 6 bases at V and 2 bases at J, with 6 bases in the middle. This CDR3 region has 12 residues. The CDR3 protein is CASRRFTDTQYF. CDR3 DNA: TGTGCCAGCAGGAGATTCACAGATACGCAGTATTTT.

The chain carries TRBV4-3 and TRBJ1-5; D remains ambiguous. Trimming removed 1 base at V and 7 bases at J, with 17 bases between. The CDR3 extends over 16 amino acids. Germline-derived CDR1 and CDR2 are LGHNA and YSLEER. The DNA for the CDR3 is TGCGCCAGCAGCCAAGTTTGGCTCAAAGCAGAACAGCCCCAGCATTTT. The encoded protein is CASSQVWLKAEQPQHF.

In nucleotides, the CDR3 is TGTGCCAGCGCCTCCCTAGCGGGGGCTTACAATGAGCAGTTCTTC. Its translation: CASASLAGAYNEQFF. V gene TRBV7-9 combines with J gene TRBJ2-1; 10 nucleotides align to TRBD2. Germline V CDR1 and CDR2: SEHNR, FQNEAQ (reference sequence). This CDR3 contains 15 residues. After removal of 8 bases from V and 4 bases from J, the junction contained 8 bases not matched to a gene.

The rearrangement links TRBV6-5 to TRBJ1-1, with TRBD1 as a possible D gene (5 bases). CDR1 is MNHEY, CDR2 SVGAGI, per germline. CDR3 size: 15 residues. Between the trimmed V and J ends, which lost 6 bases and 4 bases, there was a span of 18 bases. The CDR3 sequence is CASRIGTSEGTEAFF. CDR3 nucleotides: TGTGCCAGCAGGATAGGGACTTCCGAGGGCACTGAAGCTTTCTTT.

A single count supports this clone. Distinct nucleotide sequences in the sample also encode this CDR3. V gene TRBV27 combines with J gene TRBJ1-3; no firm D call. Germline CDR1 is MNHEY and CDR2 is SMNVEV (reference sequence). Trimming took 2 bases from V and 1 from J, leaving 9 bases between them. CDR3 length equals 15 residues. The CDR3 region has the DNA TGTGCCAGCAGTTTAATAGGCGGTTCTGGAAACACCATATATTTT. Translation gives CASSLIGGSGNTIYF.

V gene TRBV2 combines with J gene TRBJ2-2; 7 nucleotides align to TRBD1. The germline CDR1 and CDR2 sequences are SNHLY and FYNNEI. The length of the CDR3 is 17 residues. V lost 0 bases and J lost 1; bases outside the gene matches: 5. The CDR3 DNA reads TGTGCCAGCAGTGAAGCCCCCGGGACAGTGAACACCGGGGAGCTGTTTTTT. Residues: CASSEAPGTVNTGELFF.

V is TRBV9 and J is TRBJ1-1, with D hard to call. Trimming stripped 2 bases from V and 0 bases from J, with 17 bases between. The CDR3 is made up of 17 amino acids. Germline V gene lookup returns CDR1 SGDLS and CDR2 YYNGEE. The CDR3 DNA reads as TGTGCCAGCAGCGTTAGTCCCACCAAGCGCATGAACACTGAAGCTTTCTTT. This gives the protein CASSVSPTKRMNTEAFF.

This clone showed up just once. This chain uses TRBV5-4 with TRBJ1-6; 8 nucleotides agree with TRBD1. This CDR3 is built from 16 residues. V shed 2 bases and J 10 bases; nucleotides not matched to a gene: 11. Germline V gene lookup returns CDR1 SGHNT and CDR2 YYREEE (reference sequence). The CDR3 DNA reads TGTGCCAGCAGCTTTTCACAGGGGGAACTAGGGTCACCCCTCCACTTT. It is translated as CASSFSQGELGSPLHF. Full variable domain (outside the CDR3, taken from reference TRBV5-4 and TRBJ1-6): ETGVTQSPTHLIKTRGQQVTLRCSSQSGHNTVSWYQQALGQGPQFIFQYYREEENGRGNFPPRFSGLQFPNYSSELNVNALELDDSALYLCASSFSQGELGSPLHFGNGTRLTVT.

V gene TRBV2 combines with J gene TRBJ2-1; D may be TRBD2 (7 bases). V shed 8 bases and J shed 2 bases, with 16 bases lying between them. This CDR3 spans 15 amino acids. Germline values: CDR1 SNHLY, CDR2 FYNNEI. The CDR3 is CASHMLRGPYNEQFF. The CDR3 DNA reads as TGTGCCAGCCACATGTTGCGGGGGCCCTACAATGAGCAGTTCTTC.